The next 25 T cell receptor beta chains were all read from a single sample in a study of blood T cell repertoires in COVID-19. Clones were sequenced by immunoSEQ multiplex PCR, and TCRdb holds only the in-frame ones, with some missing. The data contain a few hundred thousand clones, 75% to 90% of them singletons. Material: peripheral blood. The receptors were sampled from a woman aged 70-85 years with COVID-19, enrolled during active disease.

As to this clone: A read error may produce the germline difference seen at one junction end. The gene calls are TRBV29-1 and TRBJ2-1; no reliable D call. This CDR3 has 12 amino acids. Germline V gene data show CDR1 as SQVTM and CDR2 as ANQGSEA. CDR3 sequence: CSVEGLLNEQFF. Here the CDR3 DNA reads TGCAGCGTGGAAGGGCTTCTCAATGAGCAGTTCTTC.

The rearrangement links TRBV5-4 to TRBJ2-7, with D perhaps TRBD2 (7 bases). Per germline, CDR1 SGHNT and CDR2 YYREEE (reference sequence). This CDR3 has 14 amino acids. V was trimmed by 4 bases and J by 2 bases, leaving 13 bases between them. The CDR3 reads CASSRGAATYEQYF. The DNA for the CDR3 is TGTGCCAGCAGCCGGGGGGCGGCAACCTACGAGCAGTACTTC.

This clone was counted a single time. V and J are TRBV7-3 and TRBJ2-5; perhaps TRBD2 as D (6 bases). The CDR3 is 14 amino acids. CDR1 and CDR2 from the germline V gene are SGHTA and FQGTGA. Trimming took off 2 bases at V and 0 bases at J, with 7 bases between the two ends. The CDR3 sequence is CASSLGGYQETQYF. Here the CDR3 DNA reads TGTGCCAGCAGCTTAGGAGGGTACCAAGAGACCCAGTACTTC.

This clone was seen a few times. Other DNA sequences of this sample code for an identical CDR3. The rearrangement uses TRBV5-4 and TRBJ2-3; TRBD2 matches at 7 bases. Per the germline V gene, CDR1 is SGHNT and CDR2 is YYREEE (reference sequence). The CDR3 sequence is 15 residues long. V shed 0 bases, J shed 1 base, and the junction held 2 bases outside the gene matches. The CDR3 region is CASSLAREGTDTQYF. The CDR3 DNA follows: TGTGCCAGCAGCTTGGCCCGGGAGGGCACAGATACGCAGTATTTT.

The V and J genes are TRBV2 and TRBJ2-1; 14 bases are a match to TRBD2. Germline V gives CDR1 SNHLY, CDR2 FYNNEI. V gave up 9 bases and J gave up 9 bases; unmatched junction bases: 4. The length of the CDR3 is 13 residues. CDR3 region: CARGTSGSGEQFF. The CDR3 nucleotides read TGTGCCAGAGGGACTAGCGGGAGCGGTGAGCAGTTCTTC.

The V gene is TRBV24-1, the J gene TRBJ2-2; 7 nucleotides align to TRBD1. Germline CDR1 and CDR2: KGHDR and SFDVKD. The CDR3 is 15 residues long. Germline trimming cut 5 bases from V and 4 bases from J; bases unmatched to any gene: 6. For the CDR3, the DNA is TGTGCCACCAGTGTACGGGACAGCCCCACCGGGGAGCTGTTTTTT. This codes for CATSVRDSPTGELFF.

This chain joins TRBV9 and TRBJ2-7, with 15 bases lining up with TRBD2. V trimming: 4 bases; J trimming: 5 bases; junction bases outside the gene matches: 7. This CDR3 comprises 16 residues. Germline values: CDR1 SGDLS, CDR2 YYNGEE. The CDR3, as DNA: TGTGCCAGCAGCCGCGGACTAGCGGGAGGGCCTCACGAGCAGTACTTC. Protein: CASSRGLAGGPHEQYF.

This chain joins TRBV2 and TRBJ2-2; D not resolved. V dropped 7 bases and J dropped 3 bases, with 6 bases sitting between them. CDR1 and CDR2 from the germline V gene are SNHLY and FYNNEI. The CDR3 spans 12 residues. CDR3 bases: TGTGCCAGCACCCCTTACACCGGGGAGCTGTTTTTT. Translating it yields CASTPYTGELFF. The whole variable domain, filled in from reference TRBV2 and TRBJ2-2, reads EPEVTQTPSHQVTQMGQEVILRCVPISNHLYFYWYRQILGQKVEFLVSFYNNEISEKSEIFDDQFSVERPDGSNFTLKIRSTKLEDSAMYFCASTPYTGELFFGEGSRLTVL.

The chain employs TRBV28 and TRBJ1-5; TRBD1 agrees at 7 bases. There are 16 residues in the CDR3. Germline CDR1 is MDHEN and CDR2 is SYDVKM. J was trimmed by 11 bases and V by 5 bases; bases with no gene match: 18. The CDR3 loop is CASSPRINRGHAAQHF. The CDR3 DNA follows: TGTGCCAGCAGTCCTCGAATAAACAGGGGTCATGCAGCCCAGCATTTT.

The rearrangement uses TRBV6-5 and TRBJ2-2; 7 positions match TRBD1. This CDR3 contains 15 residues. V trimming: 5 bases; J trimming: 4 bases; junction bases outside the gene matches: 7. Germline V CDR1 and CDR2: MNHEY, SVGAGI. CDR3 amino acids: CASSRQGSGTGELFF. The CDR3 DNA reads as TGTGCCAGCAGTCGACAGGGTTCGGGCACCGGGGAGCTGTTTTTT.

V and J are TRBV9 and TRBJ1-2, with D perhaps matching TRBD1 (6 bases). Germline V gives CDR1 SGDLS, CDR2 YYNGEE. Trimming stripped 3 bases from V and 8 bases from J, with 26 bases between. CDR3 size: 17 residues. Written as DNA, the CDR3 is TGTGCCAGCAGCGACAACTTCCAAGATAACAGGGAAAGAGGCTACACCTTC. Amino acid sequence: CASSDNFQDNRERGYTF.

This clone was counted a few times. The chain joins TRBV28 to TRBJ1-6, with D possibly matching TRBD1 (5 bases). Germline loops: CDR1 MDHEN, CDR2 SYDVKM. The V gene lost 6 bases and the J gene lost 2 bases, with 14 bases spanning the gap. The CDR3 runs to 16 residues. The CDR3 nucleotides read TGTGCCAGCAGACCGGTAGGGGTAACCTATAATTCACCCCTCCACTTT. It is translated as CASRPVGVTYNSPLHF.

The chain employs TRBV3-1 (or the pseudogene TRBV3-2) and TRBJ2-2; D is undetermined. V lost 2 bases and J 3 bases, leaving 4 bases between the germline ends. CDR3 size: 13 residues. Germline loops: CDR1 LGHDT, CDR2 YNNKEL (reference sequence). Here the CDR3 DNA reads TGTGCCAGCAGCCAACGAGACACCGGGGAGCTGTTTTTT. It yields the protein CASSQRDTGELFF.

The CDR3 region is CASSPGDLNQPQHF. For the CDR3, the DNA is TGCGCCAGCAGCCCCGGAGATCTCAATCAGCCCCAGCATTTT. The chain uses TRBV5-1 and TRBJ1-5; unclear D gene. The germline V gene encodes CDR1 SGHRS and CDR2 YFSETQ. This CDR3 region has 14 residues. The V and J ends lost 4 bases and 3 bases respectively, with 11 bases between them.

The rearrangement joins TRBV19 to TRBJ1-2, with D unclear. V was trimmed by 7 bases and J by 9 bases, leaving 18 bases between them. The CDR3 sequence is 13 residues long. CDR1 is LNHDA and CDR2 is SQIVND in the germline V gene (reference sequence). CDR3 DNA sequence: TGTGCCAGTACCATTGGGTTGTCAGGTAGCTACACCTTC. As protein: CASTIGLSGSYTF.

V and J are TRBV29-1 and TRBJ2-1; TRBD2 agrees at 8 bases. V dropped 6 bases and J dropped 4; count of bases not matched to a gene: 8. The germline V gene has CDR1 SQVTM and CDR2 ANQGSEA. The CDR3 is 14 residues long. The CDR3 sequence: CSVALAELYNEQFF. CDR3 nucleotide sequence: TGCAGCGTGGCACTAGCGGAGCTATACAATGAGCAGTTCTTC.

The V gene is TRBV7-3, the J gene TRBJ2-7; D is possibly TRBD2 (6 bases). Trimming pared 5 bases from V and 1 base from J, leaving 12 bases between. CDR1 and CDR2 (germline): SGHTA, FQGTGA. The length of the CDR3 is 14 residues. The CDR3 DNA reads TGTGCCAGCAGCCCCTTCGGGGGATCCTACGAGCAGTACTTC. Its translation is CASSPFGGSYEQYF. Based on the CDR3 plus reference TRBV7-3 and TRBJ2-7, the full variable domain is GAGVSQTPSNKVTEKGKYVELRCDPISGHTALYWYRQSLGQGPEFLIYFQGTGAADDSGLPNDRFFAVRPEGSVSTLKIQRTERGDSAVYLCASSPFGGSYEQYFGPGTRLTVT.

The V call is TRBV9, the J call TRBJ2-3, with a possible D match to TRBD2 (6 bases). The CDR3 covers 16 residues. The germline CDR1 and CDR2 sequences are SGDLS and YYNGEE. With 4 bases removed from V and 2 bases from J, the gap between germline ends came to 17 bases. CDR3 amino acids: CASSPLPGDLTDTQYF. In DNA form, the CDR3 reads TGTGCCAGCAGCCCCCTCCCGGGAGACCTCACAGATACGCAGTATTTT.

CDR3 in DNA: TGCGCCAGCAGCCAAGATGAGGGCCAGCCCCAGCATTTT. Protein sequence: CASSQDEGQPQHF. V and J are TRBV4-3 and TRBJ1-5; D remains ambiguous. V gave up 0 bases and J gave up 7 bases, with 7 bases separating them. The CDR3 has 13 amino acids. Germline CDR1 and CDR2: LGHNA and YSLEER.

CDR3 sequence (DNA): TGTGCCAAACCACTCGAGGGGGAGAGCTCCTATAATTCACCCCTCCACTTT. Translating gives CAKPLEGESSYNSPLHF. V is TRBV21-1 and J is TRBJ1-6; the table's D call of TRBD1 was not tested on the DNA. TRBV21-1 is classified as a pseudogene. CDR3 length: 17 amino acids.

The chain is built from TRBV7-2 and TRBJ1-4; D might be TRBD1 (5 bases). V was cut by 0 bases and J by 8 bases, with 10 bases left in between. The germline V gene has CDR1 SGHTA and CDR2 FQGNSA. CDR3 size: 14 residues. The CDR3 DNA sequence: TGTGCCAGCAGCTTAGCAGGGGCGGGAGAAAAACTGTTTTTT. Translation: CASSLAGAGEKLFF.

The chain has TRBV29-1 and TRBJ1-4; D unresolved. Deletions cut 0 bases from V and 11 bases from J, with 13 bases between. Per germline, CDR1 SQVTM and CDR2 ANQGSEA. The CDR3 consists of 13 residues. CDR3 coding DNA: TGCAGCGTTGAAGAGGACGCCGGAGGCAAACTGTTTTTT. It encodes CSVEEDAGGKLFF.

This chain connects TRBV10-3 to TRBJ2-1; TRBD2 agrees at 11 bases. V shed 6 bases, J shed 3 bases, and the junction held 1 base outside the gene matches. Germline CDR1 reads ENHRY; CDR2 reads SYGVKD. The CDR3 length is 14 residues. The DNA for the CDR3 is TGTGCCATCAGCGGACTAGCGGGCTACAATGAGCAGTTCTTC. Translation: CAISGLAGYNEQFF.

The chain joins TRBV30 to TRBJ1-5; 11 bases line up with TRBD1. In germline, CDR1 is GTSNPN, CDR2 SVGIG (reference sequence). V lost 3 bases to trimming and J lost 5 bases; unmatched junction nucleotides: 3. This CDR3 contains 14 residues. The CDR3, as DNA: TGTGCCTGGAGCGGACAGGGGGCGTATCAGCCCCAGCATTTT. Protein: CAWSGQGAYQPQHF.

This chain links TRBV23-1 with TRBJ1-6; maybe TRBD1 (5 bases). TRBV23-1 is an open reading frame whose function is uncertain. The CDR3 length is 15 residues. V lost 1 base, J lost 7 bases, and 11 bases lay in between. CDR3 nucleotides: TGCGCCAGCAGTCAATTGGCAGGGTCGAATTCACCCCTCCACTTT. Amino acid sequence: CASSQLAGSNSPLHF.